The entry below describes one TCR beta chain. The antigen this receptor binds is unknown. Nothing much larger sits one base from this clone, and base qualities are not available. The time point tag for this specimen amounts to: pre-treatment sample, taken before nivolumab and TIL therapy. Baseline tumor samples were excised metastases, mostly pleural nodules or supraclavicular lymph nodes, from the same resection used to grow TIL. Before any PD-1/PD-L1 blockade was given, tumors were harvested, nivolumab was then administered, and patients who progressed went on to receive lymphodepletion, an infusion of expanded TIL, and IL-2. Adults with stage 4 NSCLC were enrolled in a dual-center phase I trial from late 2017 to early 2020. Samples were obtained from a single-arm, open-label phase I trial in which tumor-infiltrating lymphocyte therapy with nivolumab was evaluated in advanced non-small cell lung cancer. Parts of each resected tumor were snap-frozen in liquid nitrogen and kept at -80 degrees C. Tumor regions of interest were selected on H&E sections by laser-capture macrodissection, were pulverized into 15 mg aliquots, and were extracted with Qiagen Allprep kits.

TCR beta CDR3 regions were amplified from genomic DNA with the immunoSEQ v3 hsTCRB kit using bias-controlled multiplex PCR. An Illumina NextSeq 500 was used to sequence the TCR libraries, reaching approximately 2 million read pairs at survey level or roughly 5-6.5 million at deep level. On the study's bioinformatics: V, D and J genes were assigned, non-productive sequences were removed, and clonality was reported by immunoSEQ Analyzer software. To compare repertoires between infused TIL and blood, productive Simpson clonality was used along with the Morisita overlap index of productive TRB rearrangements. This immuneACCESS table, as held by TCRdb, lists in-frame sequences with V and J called but not all clones. Of the missing ones, under half trace to an unresolved V gene in checked studies; the others have no known cause. V and J calls plus clone size are reproduced from that table; the DNA served to infer D and trimming. In all, the sample holds 9,000 to 9,500 clones, and over 70% of those were seen once. The ten largest clones take up roughly 10% of the sample.

The CDR1 and CDR2 encoded by the germline V gene (reference sequence) are SGHNT and YYREEE. Relative to germline, V is missing 3 bases and J is missing 2 bases, with 7 bases of the junction outside any gene match. The CDR3 contains 16 residues, cysteine and phenylalanine counted. This entry keeps only the CDR3 DNA: 48 bases, framed from base 1. This record belongs to a study of TIL therapy for anti-PD-1-resistant metastatic lung cancer (dated by TCRdb to 2020 to 2023). Describing the broader study: Among the enrolled patients, the median age was around 56 years (range roughly 38-80), and the median tumor PD-L1 proportion score was around 6%. The cohort was predominantly lung adenocarcinoma, with four EGFR-mutant and two ALK-rearranged tumors, and half of patients were current or former smokers. Across the cohort, whole-exome sequencing showed a median non-synonymous tumor mutation burden of approximately 1.5 mutations per megabase. T cell receptor beta sequencing of tumor and peripheral blood served to follow clonotypes across the tumor, the expanded TIL product, and serial blood samples.

Study-wide conclusions, independent of this receptor: The study protocol defined all tumor marker inferences as exploratory. Higher clonality and lower diversity were observed in expanded TIL cultures than in baseline intratumoral T cells (median clonality around 5.7% vs 31%, p < 0.0001). Because the cohort was highly selected, with more treatment-naive, never-smoker and oncogene-addicted patients than is typical, generalizability is limited. Clonal turnover during TIL culture was high, and many clones enriched in the product were not detected in the baseline tumor, suggesting clonal contraction instead of faithful expansion.

The rearrangement joined TRBV5-4 to TRBJ2-3; 9 bases in the middle match TRBD1. Source: tumor tissue, taken at baseline. This sequence was found in a person aged 25-85 years with non-small cell lung cancer. The DNA reads TGTGCCAGCAGCTCCCACCGGGACAGGGTCACAGATACGCAGTATTTT. Translated, it reads CASSSHRDRVTDTQYF.